This T cell receptor (beta chain) emerged from a study of T-cell reconstitution after alpha-beta-depleted transplantation in children. Unique molecular identifiers were used in preparing the TCRbeta library. TCRdb reanalysed the PCR reads using MiXCR and keeps one entry per CDR3 protein. The sample has 130,000 or so distinct CDR3 sequences, 8.5% to 10% seen once. Overall study results and limits: Several hundred expanded graft clones reportedly supplied alpha-beta T cells about two months after transplant. Recipient T cells and thymic progenitors that survived were the source of the high TCRbeta diversity seen at day 60 in some patients. T-cell counts and diversity were attributed mostly to newly produced T cells one year after transplant.

As concerns this clonotype: What it binds is unknown.

V was trimmed by 3 bases and J by 5 bases, leaving 10 bases between them. CDR3 size: 13 residues. Germline V gene sequence: CDR1 MDHEN, CDR2 SYDVKM. The sample consisted of PBMCs, mostly from graft donor cells, taken 180 days after TCRalphabeta/CD19-depleted stem cell transplant. The sequence came from a girl under three years old who had a stem cell transplant for combined immunodeficiency, so the T cells may come from the graft donor. The V and J genes are TRBV28 and TRBJ2-5; D unresolved. The CDR3 DNA is TGTGCCAGCAGTTTGCAAAGTGGGGAGACCCAGTACTTC. As protein: CASSLQSGETQYF.